In this sample, the clone carrying this T cell receptor (beta chain) turned up a few times. The data are from a study of blood T cells in healthy people across ages. CDR3 size: 15 residues. The J segment lost 5 bases and the V segment lost 6 bases, leaving 7 bases of the junction unmatched. With each sample, at least 5 micrograms of total RNA were extracted. It was with a sample-barcoded 5' primer and a J-beta primer mix that a second PCR of about 6 to 12 cycles was run. The yield of each sample was at least 2.5 million CDR3-containing paired-end reads. One entry per CDR3 protein results from TCRdb running MiXCR on the 5' RACE reads. Here the sample spans 450,000 to 700,000 distinct CDR3 sequences, 27% being singletons.

Sequencing was carried out using blood. V usage is TRBV12-3 or TRBV12-4 and J usage is TRBJ1-5; TRBD1 agrees at 10 bases. The clonotype comes from a woman aged 70-85 years in good health. This CDR3 reads CASSGDRGRDQPQHF. For the CDR3, the DNA is TGTGCCAGCAGCGGGGACAGGGGAAGGGATCAGCCCCAGCATTTT.